The clone carrying this T cell receptor (beta chain) was counted between two and nine times. Its specificity is not known. Sequenced by immunoSEQ multiplex PCR; TCRdb stores in-frame clones only, minus some. The table has around 400,000 clones, over 75% seen once; the top ten hold roughly an eighth. These data belong to a study of Ad26.COV2.S vaccination and SARS-CoV-2 variants. Study context: Participants got Ad26.COV2.S intramuscularly, once or twice 56 days apart.

Sample treatment: around 19 received Ad26.COV2.S at low or high dose, single or two shots; a few received placebo; per-sample allocation not given. Samples were taken on day 63 after the first vaccine or placebo injection. Overall study findings and caveats: Post-vaccination breadth of spike-specific CD8+ and CD4+ T cell responses was reportedly substantial. Vaccine recipients posted higher spike-specific TCR breadth than their placebo counterparts.

V lost 3 bases to trimming and J lost 4 bases, with 4 bases between them. The CDR3 contains 12 residues. Germline V gene sequence: CDR1 LGHDT, CDR2 YNNKEL (reference sequence). V usage is TRBV3-1 (or the pseudogene TRBV3-2) and J usage is TRBJ1-5; D unresolved. The sequences come from peripheral blood, collected in a trial of Ad26.COV2.S vaccine versus placebo. The sequence came from a person aged 18-65 years who received the Ad26.COV2.S COVID-19 vaccine or a placebo. In DNA, the CDR3 is TGTGCCAGCAGCCAGAGAAATCAGCCCCAGCATTTT. It yields the protein CASSQRNQPQHF.